This T cell receptor beta chain was sequenced for a study of shared clonotypes between healthy human individuals. Produced via immunoSEQ multiplex PCR; TCRdb's table is partial and in-frame only. The data show about 1 million clones, 70% to 80% seen once. V lost 5 bases and J lost 2, with 23 bases in between. The CDR3 extends over 18 amino acids. Germline-derived CDR1 and CDR2 are MDHEN and SYDVKM. This clone was observed once. The source of this sequence is a young man in good health. The chain recombines TRBV28 with TRBJ2-3; D possibly corresponds to TRBD2 (6 bases). The sequenced material came from memory CD4+ T cells sorted from blood. The subset: CD45RA-negative fraction. CDR3 sequence (DNA): TGTGCCAGCAGTCCCCAAGGACGGCGGGGTTCTGACACAGATACGCAGTATTTT. This codes for CASSPQGRRGSDTDTQYF.